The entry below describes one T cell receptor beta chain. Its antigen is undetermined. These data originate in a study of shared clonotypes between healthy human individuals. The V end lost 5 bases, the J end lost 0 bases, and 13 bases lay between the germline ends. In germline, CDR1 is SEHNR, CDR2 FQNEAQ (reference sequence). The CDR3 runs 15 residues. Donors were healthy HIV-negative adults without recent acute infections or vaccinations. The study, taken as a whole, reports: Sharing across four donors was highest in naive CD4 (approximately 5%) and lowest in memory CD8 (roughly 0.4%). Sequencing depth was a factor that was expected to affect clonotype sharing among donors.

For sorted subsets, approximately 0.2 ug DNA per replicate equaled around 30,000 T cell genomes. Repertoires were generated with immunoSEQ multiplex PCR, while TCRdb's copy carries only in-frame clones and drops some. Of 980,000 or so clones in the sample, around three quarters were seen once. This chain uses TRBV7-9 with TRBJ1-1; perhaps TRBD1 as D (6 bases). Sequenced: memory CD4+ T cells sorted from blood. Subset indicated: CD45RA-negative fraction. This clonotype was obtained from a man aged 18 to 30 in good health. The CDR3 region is CASSRGPQMNTEAFF. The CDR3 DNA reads TGTGCCAGCAGCCGGGGGCCGCAGATGAACACTGAAGCTTTCTTT.